What follows is one T cell receptor beta chain and its context. No antigen is known for it. Within one base of it there is no much larger clone, and no base qualities were kept. Within the sample, other DNA sequences also encode this same CDR3. The immunoSEQ Assay was used to sequence TCR beta CDR3 regions from DNA. The original methods were these. To compute T cell density, TCR beta template counts were normalized to usable DNA, which was estimated by amplifying housekeeping genes. Richness was estimated using the preseqR package, with extrapolation to 400,000 templates for PBMC samples and to 120,000 templates for tissue samples. Clonality was defined by subtracting Pielou's evenness from one. Differential abundance testing on productive amino-acid clonotypes, with a minimum total count of 5 and an alpha of 0.1, was used to identify tissue-enriched TCRs. The Jaccard Index and the Morisita Overlap Index were used to measure how much the repertoires overlapped between compartments. GLIPH grouped TCR beta CDR3s together with public tetramer-defined viral CDR3s, and a viral motif had to include at least three viral sequences and show V-gene enrichment. TCRdb holds this immuneACCESS table with in-frame rearrangements only. Some clones are missing; in checked studies, unresolved V genes explain under half, and the rest has no known cause. V, J and clone size were drawn from that table, and D and trimming were deduced from the DNA. The sample contains over 30,000 clones, over 75% of them found a single time. 2.7% of the sample is in the top ten clones.

At diagnosis, peripheral blood, uninvolved tumor-adjacent lung and tumor were collected and were preserved as a mix of fresh-frozen and FFPE material. For TCR repertoire profiling, blood samples were analyzed as peripheral blood mononuclear cells. The data were taken from a study of T cells in localized non-small cell lung cancer (dated by TCRdb to 2020 to 2022). Regarding the research as a whole: The study analyzed T cell repertoires of 200 to 300 early-stage NSCLC patients, comparing tumors and uninvolved tumor-adjacent lungs. All 240 or so NSCLC patients in the cohort were treatment-naive and had localized lung tumors that were resected. A mean age of roughly 66 years was recorded for the NSCLC patients, of whom 129 were male and some 99 were female. Beyond this particular receptor, the publication reports: Because multi-region sequencing of the tumors was not done, intratumor heterogeneity could not be ruled out. Since the design was exploratory, TCR variables were selected using unadjusted p-values with no false-discovery rate correction. Of the top 100 tumor clones, a median of approximately 60 were detected in paired uninvolved adjacent lung; over 25 were also among that lung's top 100. Higher T cell density in blood was associated with longer overall survival, whereas higher clonality in adjacent lung was associated with shorter survival. The highest T cell clonality was observed in uninvolved tumor-adjacent lung, where clonality exceeded that of tumor, suggesting that antigenic responses were more focused in uninvolved tumor-adjacent lung.

CDR1 and CDR2, per the germline V gene, are SGHRS and YFSETQ. From cysteine to phenylalanine, the CDR3 is 12 amino acids long. Left in the record is the CDR3 DNA by itself, 36 bases read in frame from the first base. V lost 0 bases and J lost 5 bases; the stretch between them is 5 bases long. The chain employs TRBV5-1 and TRBJ2-5; the D segment cannot be called with confidence. The TCR sequence derives from a woman aged 40 to 75 with stage I lung adenocarcinoma. This specimen consisted of peripheral blood, obtained before any cancer treatment. The CDR3 is CASSLVRETQYF. The sequenced DNA is TGCGCCAGCAGCTTGGTCCGTGAGACCCAGTACTTC.